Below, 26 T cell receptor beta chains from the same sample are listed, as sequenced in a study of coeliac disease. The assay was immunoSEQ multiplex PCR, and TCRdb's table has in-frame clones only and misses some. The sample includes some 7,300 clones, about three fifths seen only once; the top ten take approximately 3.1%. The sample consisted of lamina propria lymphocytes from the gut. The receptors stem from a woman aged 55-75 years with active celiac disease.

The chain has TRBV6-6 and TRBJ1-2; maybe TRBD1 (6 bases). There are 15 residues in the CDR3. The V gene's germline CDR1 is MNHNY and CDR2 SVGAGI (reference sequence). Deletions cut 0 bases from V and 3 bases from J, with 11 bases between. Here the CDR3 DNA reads TGTGCCAGCAGTTACTCGCCAGGGGTAGACTATGGCTACACCTTC. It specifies CASSYSPGVDYGYTF.

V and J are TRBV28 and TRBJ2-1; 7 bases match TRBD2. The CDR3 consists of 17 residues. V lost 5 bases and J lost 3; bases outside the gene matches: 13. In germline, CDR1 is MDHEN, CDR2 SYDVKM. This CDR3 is CASSSKRGEGIYNEQFF. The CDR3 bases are TGTGCCAGCAGTAGCAAACGGGGGGAGGGAATCTACAATGAGCAGTTCTTC.

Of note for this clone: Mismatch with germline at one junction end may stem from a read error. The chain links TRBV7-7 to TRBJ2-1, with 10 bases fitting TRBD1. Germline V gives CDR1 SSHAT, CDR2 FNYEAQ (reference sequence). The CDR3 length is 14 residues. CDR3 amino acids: CASSLDRGHNEQFF. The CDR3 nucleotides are TGTGCTAGCAGCTTAGACAGGGGGCACAATGAGCAGTTCTTC. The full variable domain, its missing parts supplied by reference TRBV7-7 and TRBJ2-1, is GAGVSQSPRYKVTKRGQDVTLRCDPISSHATLYWYQQALGQGPEFLTYFNYEAQPDKSGLPSDRFSAERPEGSISTLTIQRTEQRDSAMYRCASSLDRGHNEQFFGPGTRLTVL.

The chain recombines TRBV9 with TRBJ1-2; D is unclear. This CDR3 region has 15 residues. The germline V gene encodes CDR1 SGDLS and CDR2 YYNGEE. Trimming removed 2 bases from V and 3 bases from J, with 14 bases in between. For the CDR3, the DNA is TGTGCCAGCAGCGTCACAGCCAGCCCCGACTATGGCTACACCTTC. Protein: CASSVTASPDYGYTF.

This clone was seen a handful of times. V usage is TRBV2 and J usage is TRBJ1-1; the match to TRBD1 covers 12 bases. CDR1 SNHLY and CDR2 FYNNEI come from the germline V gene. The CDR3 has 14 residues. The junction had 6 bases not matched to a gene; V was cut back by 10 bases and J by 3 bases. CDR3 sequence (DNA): TGTGCCACCGCCGGGACAGGGGGCTACACTGAAGCTTTCTTT. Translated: CATAGTGGYTEAFF.

The CDR3 loop is CASSLDDNQPQHF. In nucleotides, the CDR3 is TGTGCCAGCAGCCTAGACGACAATCAGCCCCAGCATTTT. J is TRBJ1-5 and V is TRBV6-5; no definite D call. Trimming stripped 6 bases from V and 3 bases from J, with 9 bases between. Germline CDR1 is MNHEY and CDR2 is SVGAGI. The CDR3 spans 13 residues.

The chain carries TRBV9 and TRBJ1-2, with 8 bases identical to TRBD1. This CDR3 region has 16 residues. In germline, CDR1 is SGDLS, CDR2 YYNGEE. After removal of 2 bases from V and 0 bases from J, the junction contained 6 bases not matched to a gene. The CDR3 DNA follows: TGTGCCAGCAGCGTTACTACAGGGGGTGCTAACTATGGCTACACCTTC. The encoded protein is CASSVTTGGANYGYTF. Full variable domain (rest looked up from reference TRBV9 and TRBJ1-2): DSGVTQTPKHLITATGQRVTLRCSPRSGDLSVYWYQQSLDQGLQFLIQYYNGEERAKGNILERFSAQQFPDLHSELNLSSLELGDSALYFCASSVTTGGANYGYTFGSGTRLTVV.

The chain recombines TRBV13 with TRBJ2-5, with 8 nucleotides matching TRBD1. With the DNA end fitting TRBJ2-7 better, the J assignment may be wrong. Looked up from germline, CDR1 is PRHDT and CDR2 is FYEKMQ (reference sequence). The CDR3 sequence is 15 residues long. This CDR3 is CASSLGTGVRYEQYF. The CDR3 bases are TGTGCCAGCAGCTTAGGGACAGGGGTACGCTACGAGCAGTACTTC.

CDR3 sequence (DNA): TGTGCCAGTAGTATAAGTCTGGACACTCGCTCCTACAATGAGCAGTTCTTC. This sequence encodes CASSISLDTRSYNEQFF. This rearrangement joins TRBV19 to TRBJ2-1; D possibly corresponds to TRBD1 (5 bases). The germline V gene has CDR1 LNHDA and CDR2 SQIVND (reference sequence). V shed 2 bases and J shed 0 bases, with 14 bases lying between them. This CDR3 is 17 amino acids long.

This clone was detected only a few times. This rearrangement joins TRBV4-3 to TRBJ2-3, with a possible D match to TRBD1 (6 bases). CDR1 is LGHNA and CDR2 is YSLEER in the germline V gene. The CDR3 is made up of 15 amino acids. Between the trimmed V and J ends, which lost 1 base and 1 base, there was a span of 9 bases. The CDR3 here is CASSQGQVRTDTQYF. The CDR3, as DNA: TGCGCCAGCAGCCAAGGACAGGTCCGCACAGATACGCAGTATTTT.

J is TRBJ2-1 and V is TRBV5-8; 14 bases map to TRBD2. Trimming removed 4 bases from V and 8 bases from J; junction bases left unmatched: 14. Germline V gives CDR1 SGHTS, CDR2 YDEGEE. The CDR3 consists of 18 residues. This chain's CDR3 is CASSAGDRTSGRIDEQFF. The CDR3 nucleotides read TGTGCCAGCAGCGCGGGTGATCGGACTAGCGGGAGGATAGATGAGCAGTTCTTC.

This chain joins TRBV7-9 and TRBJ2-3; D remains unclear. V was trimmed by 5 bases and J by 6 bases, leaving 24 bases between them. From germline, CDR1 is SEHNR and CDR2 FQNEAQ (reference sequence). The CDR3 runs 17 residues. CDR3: CASSPLFALNAPDTQYF. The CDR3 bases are TGTGCCAGCAGCCCCTTGTTTGCACTCAATGCTCCGGATACGCAGTATTTT.

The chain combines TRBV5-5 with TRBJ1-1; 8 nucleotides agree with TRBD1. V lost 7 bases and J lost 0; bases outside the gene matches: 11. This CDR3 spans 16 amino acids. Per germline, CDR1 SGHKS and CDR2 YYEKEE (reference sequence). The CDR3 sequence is CASGGQGTIMNTEAFF. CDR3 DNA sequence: TGTGCCAGCGGCGGACAGGGAACCATCATGAACACTGAAGCTTTCTTT.

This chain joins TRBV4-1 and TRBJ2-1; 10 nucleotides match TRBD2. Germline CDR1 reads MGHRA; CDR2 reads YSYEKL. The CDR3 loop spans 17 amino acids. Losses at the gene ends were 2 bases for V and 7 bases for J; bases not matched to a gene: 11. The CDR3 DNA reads TGCGCCAGCAGCCAAAGAAGCGGGGGGGCAATCGATAATGAGCAGTTCTTC. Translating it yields CASSQRSGGAIDNEQFF.

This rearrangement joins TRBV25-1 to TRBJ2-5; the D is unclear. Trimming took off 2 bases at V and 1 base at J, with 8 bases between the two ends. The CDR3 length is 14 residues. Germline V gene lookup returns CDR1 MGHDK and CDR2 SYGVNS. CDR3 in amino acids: CASSEELVQETQYF. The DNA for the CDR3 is TGTGCCAGCAGTGAAGAGTTAGTCCAAGAGACCCAGTACTTC.

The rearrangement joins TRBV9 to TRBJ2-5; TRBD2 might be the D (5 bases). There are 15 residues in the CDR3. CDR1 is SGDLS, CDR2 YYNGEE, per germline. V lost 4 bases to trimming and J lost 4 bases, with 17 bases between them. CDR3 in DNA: TGTGCCAGCAGCCCCATCATTGGAGGAGGAGAGACCCAGTACTTC. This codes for CASSPIIGGGETQYF.

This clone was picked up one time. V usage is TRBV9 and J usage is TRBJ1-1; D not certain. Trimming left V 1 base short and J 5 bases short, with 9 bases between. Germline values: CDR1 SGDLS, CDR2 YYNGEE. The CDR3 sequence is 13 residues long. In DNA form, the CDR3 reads TGTGCCAGCAGCGTAACAGAGGGAACTGAAGCTTTCTTT. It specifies CASSVTEGTEAFF.

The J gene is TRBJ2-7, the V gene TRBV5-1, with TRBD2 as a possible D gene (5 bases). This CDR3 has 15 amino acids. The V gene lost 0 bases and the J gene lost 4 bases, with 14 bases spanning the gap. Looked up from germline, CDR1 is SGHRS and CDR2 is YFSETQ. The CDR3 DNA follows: TGCGCCAGCAGCTTGGGGCCTAGCCGGGGATACGAGCAGTACTTC. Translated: CASSLGPSRGYEQYF.

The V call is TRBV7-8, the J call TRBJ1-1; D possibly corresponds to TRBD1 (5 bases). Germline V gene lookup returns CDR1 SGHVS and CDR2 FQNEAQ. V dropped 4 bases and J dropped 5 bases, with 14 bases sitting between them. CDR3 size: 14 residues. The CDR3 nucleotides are TGTGCCAGCAGCTCCAGGGAAAAGGGAACTGAAGCTTTCTTT. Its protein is CASSSREKGTEAFF.

CDR3 in amino acids: CASSLGLSTDTQYF. In DNA form, the CDR3 reads TGTGCCAGCAGCTTGGGGCTAAGCACAGATACGCAGTATTTT. The chain employs TRBV7-9 and TRBJ2-3; tentatively, D is TRBD1 (5 bases). V was trimmed by 3 bases and J by 0 bases, leaving 7 bases between them. The CDR3 totals 14 residues. Looked up from germline, CDR1 is SEHNR and CDR2 is FQNEAQ (reference sequence).

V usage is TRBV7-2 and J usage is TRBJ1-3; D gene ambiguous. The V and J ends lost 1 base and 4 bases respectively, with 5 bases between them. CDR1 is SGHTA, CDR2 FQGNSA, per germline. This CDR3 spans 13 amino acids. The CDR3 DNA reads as TGTGCCAGCAGCTTAGGAGTCGGAAACACCATATATTTT. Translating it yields CASSLGVGNTIYF.

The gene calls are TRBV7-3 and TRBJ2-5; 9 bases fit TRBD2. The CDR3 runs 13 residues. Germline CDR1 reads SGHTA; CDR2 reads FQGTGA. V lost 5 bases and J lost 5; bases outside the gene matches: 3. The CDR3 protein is CASSLSGRETQYF. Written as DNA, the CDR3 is TGTGCCAGCAGCCTCAGCGGGAGGGAGACCCAGTACTTC.

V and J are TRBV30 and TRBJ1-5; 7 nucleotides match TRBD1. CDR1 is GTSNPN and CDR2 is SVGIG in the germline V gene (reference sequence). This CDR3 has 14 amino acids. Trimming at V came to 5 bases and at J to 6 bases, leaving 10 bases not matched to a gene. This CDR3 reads CAWQKRGGGQPQHF. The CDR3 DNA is TGTGCCTGGCAGAAACGAGGGGGCGGTCAGCCCCAGCATTTT.

The CDR3 is CASSPGQGGTYTEAFF. For the CDR3, the DNA is TGCGCCAGCAGCCCCGGACAGGGGGGGACGTACACTGAAGCTTTCTTT. The rearrangement links TRBV5-1 to TRBJ1-1, with 10 bases identical to TRBD1. The CDR3 contains 16 residues. Germline CDR1 reads SGHRS; CDR2 reads YFSETQ. The V and J ends lost 4 bases and 3 bases, in that order; junction bases with no gene match: 9.

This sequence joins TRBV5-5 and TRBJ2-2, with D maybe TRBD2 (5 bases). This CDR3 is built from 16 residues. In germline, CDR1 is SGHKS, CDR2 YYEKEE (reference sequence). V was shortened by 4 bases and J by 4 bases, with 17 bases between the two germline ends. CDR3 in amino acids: CASSPTAGSPTGELFF. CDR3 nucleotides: TGTGCCAGCAGCCCCACGGCGGGCAGCCCCACCGGGGAGCTGTTTTTT. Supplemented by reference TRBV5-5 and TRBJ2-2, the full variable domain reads DAGVTQSPTHLIKTRGQQVTLRCSPISGHKSVSWYQQVLGQGPQFIFQYYEKEERGRGNFPDRFSARQFPNYSSELNVNALLLGDSALYLCASSPTAGSPTGELFFGEGSRLTVL.

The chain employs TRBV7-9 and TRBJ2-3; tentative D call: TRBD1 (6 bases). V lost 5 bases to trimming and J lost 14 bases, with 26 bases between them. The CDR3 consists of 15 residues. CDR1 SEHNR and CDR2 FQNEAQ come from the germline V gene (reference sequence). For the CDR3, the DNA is TGTGCCAGCAGCCACTCAGGGCAGGGAAGCCCCAGGGGGTATTTT. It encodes CASSHSGQGSPRGYF. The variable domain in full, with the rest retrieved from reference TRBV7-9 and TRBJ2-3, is DTGVSQNPRHKITKRGQNVTFRCDPISEHNRLYWYRQTLGQGPEFLTYFQNEAQLEKSRLLSDRFSAERPKGSFSTLEIQRTEQGDSAMYLCASSHSGQGSPRGYFGPGTRLTVL.